This section outlines one T cell receptor (beta chain) sequence together with its context. Its specific antigen is unknown. The record has no base qualities; no much larger clone is one base away. This record belongs to a study of control samples from healthy donors and cancer patients (dated by TCRdb to about 2020). According to the germline V gene, CDR1 reads KGHDR and CDR2 reads SFDVKD. The CDR3 covers 14 residues, taking in both the cysteine and the phenylalanine. Only the CDR3 region is kept as DNA, spanning 42 bases read in frame from base 1. The junction shows trimming of 3 bases on V and 6 bases on J, and the gene matches do not reach 4 bases of it. The library was generated by the immunoSEQ multiplex PCR assay. Held by TCRdb, this immuneACCESS table contains in-frame sequences only and omits some clones. Under half of the omission traces to an unresolved V gene where checked; the cause of the rest is unknown. This sample is represented by approximately 170,000 clones; approximately 92% of them were singletons. Clones ranked in the top ten supply around 1.5% of the sample.

The rearrangement combines TRBV24-1 with TRBJ1-5; TRBD1 lines up with 7 middle nucleotides. This TCR derives from a man aged 30-40 years in good health. The sequenced material came from blood. The DNA sequence is given as TGTGCCACCAGTGATGACAGGGTCGGTCAGCCCCAGCATTTT. Protein translation: CATSDDRVGQPQHF.